This T cell receptor (beta chain) emerged from a study of T cell changes during pregnancy in multiple sclerosis (dated by TCRdb to between 2018 and 2020). A note on the overall study: Changes in the T cell repertoire over the course of pregnancy were examined in this study in women with multiple sclerosis.

The method was the immunoSEQ multiplex PCR assay. The immuneACCESS repertoire file appears here via TCRdb, limited to in-frame rearrangements. These files lack a portion of the clones; in checked studies, under half of the deficit traces to unresolved V genes, and the cause of the others is not known. The sample profile shows some 67,000 clones; about 90% of them were found once. The top ten clones comprise around 1.6% of the sample. A note on this clone: The clone's antigen remains unknown. No base qualities exist here, and no much larger clone lies one base off it. This sample also contains other DNA sequences that code for the same CDR3.

Cut back by 3 bases and 2 bases, the V and J ends lie 8 bases apart. From cysteine to phenylalanine, the CDR3 is 14 amino acids long. The CDR3 DNA has 42 bases and is translated from base 1. Sequences KGHSH (CDR1) and LQKENI (CDR2) are obtained from the germline V gene. In this chain, TRBV18 is recombined with TRBJ1-3; 5 matching bases give a weak D call of TRBD1. The source is a female donor with multiple sclerosis, enrolled in a pregnancy study. The sequencing here drew on peripheral blood, taken after pregnancy. The bases read TGTGCCAGCTCACCCGGGGGGACTGGAAACACCATATATTTT. Its amino acids are CASSPGGTGNTIYF.